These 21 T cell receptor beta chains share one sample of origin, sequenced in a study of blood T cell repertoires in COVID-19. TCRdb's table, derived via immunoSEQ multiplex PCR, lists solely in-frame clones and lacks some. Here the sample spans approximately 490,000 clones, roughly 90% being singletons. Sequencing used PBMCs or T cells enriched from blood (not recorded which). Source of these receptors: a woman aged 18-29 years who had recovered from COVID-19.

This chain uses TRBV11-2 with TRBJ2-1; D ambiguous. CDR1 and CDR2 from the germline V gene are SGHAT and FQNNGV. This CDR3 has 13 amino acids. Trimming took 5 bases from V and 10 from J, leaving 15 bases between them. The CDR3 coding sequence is TGTGCCAGCAGCCCCCTCGTGGAGTTAGAGCAGTTCTTC. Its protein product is CASSPLVELEQFF. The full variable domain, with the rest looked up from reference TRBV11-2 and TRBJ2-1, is EAGVAQSPRYKIIEKRQSVAFWCNPISGHATLYWYQQILGQGPKLLIQFQNNGVVDDSQLPKDRFSAERLKGVDSTLKIQPAKLEDSAVYLCASSPLVELEQFFGPGTRLTVL.

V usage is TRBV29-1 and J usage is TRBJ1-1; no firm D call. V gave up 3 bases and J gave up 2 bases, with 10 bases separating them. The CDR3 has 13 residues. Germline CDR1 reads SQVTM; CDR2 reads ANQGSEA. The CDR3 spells CSVEQVVNTEAFF. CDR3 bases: TGCAGCGTTGAGCAGGTAGTAAACACTGAAGCTTTCTTT.

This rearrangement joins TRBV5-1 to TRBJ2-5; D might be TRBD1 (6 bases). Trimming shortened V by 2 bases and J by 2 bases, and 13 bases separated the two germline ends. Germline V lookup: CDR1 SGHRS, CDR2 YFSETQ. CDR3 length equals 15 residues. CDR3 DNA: TGCGCCAGCAGCTTTACGACAGGACCTCAAGAGACCCAGTACTTC. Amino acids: CASSFTTGPQETQYF.

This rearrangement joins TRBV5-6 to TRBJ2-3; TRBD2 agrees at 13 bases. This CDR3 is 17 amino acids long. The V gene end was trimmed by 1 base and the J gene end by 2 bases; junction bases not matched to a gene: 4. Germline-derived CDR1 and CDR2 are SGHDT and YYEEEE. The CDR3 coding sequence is TGTGCCAGCAGCTTGAGGACTAGCGGGGGCTACACAGATACGCAGTATTTT. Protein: CASSLRTSGGYTDTQYF.

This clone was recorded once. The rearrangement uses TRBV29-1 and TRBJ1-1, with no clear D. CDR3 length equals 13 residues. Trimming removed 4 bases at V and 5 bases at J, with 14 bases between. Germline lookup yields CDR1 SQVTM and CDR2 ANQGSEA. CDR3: CSVGSAAGTEAFF. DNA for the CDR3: TGCAGCGTTGGATCCGCGGCGGGAACTGAAGCTTTCTTT.

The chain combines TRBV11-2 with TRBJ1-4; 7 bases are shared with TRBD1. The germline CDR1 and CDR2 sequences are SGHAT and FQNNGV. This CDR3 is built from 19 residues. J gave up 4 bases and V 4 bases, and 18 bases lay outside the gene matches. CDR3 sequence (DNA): TGTGCCAGCAGCTACCGACGAACAGGGGTTTTGGGGGTTAATGAAAAACTGTTTTTT. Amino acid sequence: CASSYRRTGVLGVNEKLFF.

CDR3 in DNA: TGTGCCAGCAGCTACGGGATCCCCAGGAACTATGGCTACACCTTC. Translation gives CASSYGIPRNYGYTF. The gene calls are TRBV7-9 and TRBJ1-2; unclear D gene. Per germline, CDR1 SEHNR and CDR2 FQNEAQ (reference sequence). This CDR3 is 15 amino acids long. V gave up 4 bases and J gave up 2 bases, with 14 bases separating them.

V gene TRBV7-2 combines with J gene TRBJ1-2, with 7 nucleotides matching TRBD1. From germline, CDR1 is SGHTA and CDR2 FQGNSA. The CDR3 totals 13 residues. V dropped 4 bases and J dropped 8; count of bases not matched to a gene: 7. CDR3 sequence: CASSSLQGKGYTF. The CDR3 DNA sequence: TGTGCCAGCAGCTCCCTACAGGGGAAAGGCTACACCTTC.

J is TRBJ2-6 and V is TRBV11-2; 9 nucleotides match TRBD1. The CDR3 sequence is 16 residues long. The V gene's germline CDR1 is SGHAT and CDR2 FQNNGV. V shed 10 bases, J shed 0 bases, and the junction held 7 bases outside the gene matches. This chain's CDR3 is CATRDRANSGANVLTF. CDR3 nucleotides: TGTGCCACCCGGGACAGGGCAAACTCTGGGGCCAACGTCCTGACTTTC.

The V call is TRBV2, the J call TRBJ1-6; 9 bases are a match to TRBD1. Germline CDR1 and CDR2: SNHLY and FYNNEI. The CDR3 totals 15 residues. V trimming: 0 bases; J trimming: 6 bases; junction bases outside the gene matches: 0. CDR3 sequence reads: CASSEAGQGNSPLHF. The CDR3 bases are TGTGCCAGCAGTGAAGCGGGACAGGGTAATTCACCCCTCCACTTT.

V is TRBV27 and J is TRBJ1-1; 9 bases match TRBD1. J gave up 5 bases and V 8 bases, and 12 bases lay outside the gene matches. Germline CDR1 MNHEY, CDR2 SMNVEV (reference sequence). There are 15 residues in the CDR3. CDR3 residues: CASGNPGQGRTEAFF. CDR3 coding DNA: TGTGCCAGCGGAAATCCCGGACAGGGGAGGACTGAAGCTTTCTTT.

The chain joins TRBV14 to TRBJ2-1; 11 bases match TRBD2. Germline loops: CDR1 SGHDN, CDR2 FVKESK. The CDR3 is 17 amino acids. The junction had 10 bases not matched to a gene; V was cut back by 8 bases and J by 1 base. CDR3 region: CASRGTSGSISYNEQFF. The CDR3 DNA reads TGTGCCAGCCGTGGGACTAGCGGATCCATTTCCTACAATGAGCAGTTCTTC.

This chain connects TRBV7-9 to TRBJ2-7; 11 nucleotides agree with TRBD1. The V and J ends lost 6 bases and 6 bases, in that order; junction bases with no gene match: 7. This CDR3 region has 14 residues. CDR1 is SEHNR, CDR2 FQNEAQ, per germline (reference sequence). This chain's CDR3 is CASRIGTGGGEQYF. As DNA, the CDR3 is TGTGCCAGCAGAATAGGGACAGGGGGTGGCGAGCAGTACTTC.

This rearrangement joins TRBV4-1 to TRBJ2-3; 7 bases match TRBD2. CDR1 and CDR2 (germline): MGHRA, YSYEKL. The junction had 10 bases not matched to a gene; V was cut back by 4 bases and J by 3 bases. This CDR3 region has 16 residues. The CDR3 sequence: CASSLDPSGSTDTQYF. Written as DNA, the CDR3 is TGCGCCAGCAGCCTCGACCCTAGCGGATCTACAGATACGCAGTATTTT.

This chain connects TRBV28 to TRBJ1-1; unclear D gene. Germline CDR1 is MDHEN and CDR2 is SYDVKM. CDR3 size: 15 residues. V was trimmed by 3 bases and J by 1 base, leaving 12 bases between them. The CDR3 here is CASSFEPYRNTEAFF. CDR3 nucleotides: TGTGCCAGCAGTTTCGAGCCGTACAGGAACACTGAAGCTTTCTTT.

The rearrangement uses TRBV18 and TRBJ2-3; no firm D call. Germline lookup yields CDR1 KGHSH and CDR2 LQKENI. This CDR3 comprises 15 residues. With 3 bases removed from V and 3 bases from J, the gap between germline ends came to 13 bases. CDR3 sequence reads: CASSPRSVSTDTQYF. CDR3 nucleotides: TGTGCCAGCTCACCCCGAAGCGTCTCAACAGATACGCAGTATTTT. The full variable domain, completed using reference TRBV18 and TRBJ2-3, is NAGVMQNPRHLVRRRGQEARLRCSPMKGHSHVYWYRQLPEEGLKFMVYLQKENIIDESGMPKERFSAEFPKEGPSILRIQQVVRGDSAAYFCASSPRSVSTDTQYFGPGTRLTVL.

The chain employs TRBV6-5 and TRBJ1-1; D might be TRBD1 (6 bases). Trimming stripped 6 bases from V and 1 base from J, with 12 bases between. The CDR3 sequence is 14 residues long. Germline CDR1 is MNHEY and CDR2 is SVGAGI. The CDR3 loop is CASRAGDTNTEAFF. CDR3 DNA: TGTGCCAGCAGGGCAGGGGATACGAACACTGAAGCTTTCTTT.

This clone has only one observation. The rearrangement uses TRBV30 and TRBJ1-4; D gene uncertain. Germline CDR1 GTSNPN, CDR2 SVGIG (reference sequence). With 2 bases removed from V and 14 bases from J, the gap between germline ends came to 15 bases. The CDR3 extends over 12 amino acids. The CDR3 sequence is CAWSPDPTRLFF. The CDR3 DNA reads TGTGCCTGGAGTCCCGACCCTACTAGGCTGTTTTTT.

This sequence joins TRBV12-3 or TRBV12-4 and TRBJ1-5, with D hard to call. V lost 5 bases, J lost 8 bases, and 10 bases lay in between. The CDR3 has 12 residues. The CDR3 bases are TGTGCCAGCAGTCCTTACGAGGAGCCCCAGCATTTT. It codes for CASSPYEEPQHF.

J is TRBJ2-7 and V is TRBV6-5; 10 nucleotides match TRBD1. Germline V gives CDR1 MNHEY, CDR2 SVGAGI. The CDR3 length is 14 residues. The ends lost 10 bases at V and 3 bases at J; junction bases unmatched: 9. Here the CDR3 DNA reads TGTGCCACCCTGGTGGGACAGGGGAACTACGAGCAGTACTTC. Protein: CATLVGQGNYEQYF.

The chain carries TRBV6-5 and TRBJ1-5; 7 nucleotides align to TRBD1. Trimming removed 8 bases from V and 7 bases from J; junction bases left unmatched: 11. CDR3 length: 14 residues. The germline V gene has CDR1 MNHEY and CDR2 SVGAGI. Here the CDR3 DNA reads TGTGCCAGCGGCGGTTTGAGGGGGCAACAGCCCCAGCATTTT. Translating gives CASGGLRGQQPQHF.